The 32 T cell receptor beta chains given below trace back to one sample, sequenced in a study of blood T cells in healthy people across ages. Primers used in a second PCR of about 7 to 11 cycles were a sample-barcoded 5' primer and a J-beta primer mix. In TCRdb, the 5' RACE reads were re-called with MiXCR into one record per CDR3 protein. This repertoire shows under 850,000 distinct CDR3 sequences, under 40% found once; its top ten account for roughly 13%. Sequenced sample: blood. The origin of the receptors is a man aged 18 to 35 in good health.

This clonotype has a count of ten or more. The chain links TRBV7-3 to TRBJ2-1; 14 positions match TRBD2. Trimming removed 4 bases from V and 2 bases from J; junction bases left unmatched: 1. CDR1 is SGHTA and CDR2 is FQGTGA in the germline V gene. There are 16 residues in the CDR3. CDR3 amino acids: CASSSTSGGAYNEQFF. CDR3 DNA: TGTGCCAGCAGCTCGACTAGCGGGGGGGCCTACAATGAGCAGTTCTTC.

The chain joins TRBV7-2 to TRBJ2-4; 8 bases align to TRBD1. Germline values: CDR1 SGHTA, CDR2 FQGNSA. Losses at the gene ends were 1 base for V and 4 bases for J; bases not matched to a gene: 3. CDR3 length: 15 amino acids. The CDR3 here is CASSLGDRFKNIQYF. The CDR3 DNA follows: TGTGCCAGCAGCTTAGGGGACAGGTTTAAAAACATTCAGTACTTC.

Note on this clonotype: Sequence at one end of the junction differs from germline and may be a read error. The chain uses TRBV4-2 and TRBJ2-7; D ambiguous. Germline V gene data show CDR1 as LGHNA and CDR2 as YNFKEQ. The CDR3 is made up of 14 amino acids. The CDR3 protein is CASSQEQREETQNF. The CDR3 coding sequence is TGTGCCAGCAGCCAAGAGCAAAGGGAAGAGACCCAGAACTTC.

This clonotype was picked up a small number of times. The chain recombines TRBV12-3 or TRBV12-4 with TRBJ2-7; 9 bases are a match to TRBD2. The V and J ends lost 5 bases and 1 base, in that order; junction bases with no gene match: 6. This CDR3 region has 15 residues. The CDR3 region has the DNA TGTGCCAGCAGTATTAGCGGGGGCCTGTCCTACGAGCAGTACTTC. This encodes CASSISGGLSYEQYF.

This clonotype was detected only a few times. The rearrangement uses TRBV20-1 and TRBJ1-2; 8 bases map to TRBD1. The CDR3 runs 18 residues. The junction had 17 bases not matched to a gene; V was cut back by 0 bases and J by 5 bases. From germline, CDR1 is DFQATT and CDR2 SNEGSKA (reference sequence). In nucleotides, the CDR3 is TGCAGTGCTAGAGATTACGCGGTCTCGGACAGGGAGTTTTATGGCTACACCTTC. Translation gives CSARDYAVSDREFYGYTF.

This clonotype was detected ten times or more. The chain combines TRBV12-3 or TRBV12-4 with TRBJ1-4; 7 bases align to TRBD1. With V trimmed by 6 bases and J by 4 bases, 2 bases remained unmatched. There are 13 residues in the CDR3. CDR3 in DNA: TGTGCCAGCAGCGACAGGGTTAATGAAAAACTGTTTTTT. Its protein product is CASSDRVNEKLFF.

This rearrangement joins TRBV16 to TRBJ2-1; a weak D match, TRBD2 (6 bases). Germline assignment: CDR1 KGHSY and CDR2 FQNENV. V shed 4 bases and J shed 0 bases, with 16 bases lying between them. This CDR3 spans 17 amino acids. Here the CDR3 reads CASSLGPGERSYNEQFF. CDR3 coding DNA: TGTGCCAGCAGCCTGGGCCCGGGGGAACGCTCCTACAATGAGCAGTTCTTC.

The chain employs TRBV29-1 and TRBJ2-7, with TRBD2 as a possible D gene (5 bases). Looked up from germline, CDR1 is SQVTM and CDR2 is ANQGSEA. Deletions cut 4 bases from V and 1 base from J, with 14 bases between. The CDR3 contains 14 residues. CDR3 nucleotide sequence: TGCAGCGTTGGAGGGAACAGTGGGTCCTACGAGCAGTACTTC. Translating it yields CSVGGNSGSYEQYF.

The chain joins TRBV2 to TRBJ1-6, with TRBD1 identical over 8 bases. Germline CDR1 and CDR2: SNHLY and FYNNEI. This CDR3 has 13 amino acids. Losses at the gene ends were 6 bases for V and 7 bases for J; bases not matched to a gene: 2. The CDR3 bases are TGTGCCAGCAGACAGGGGGTGAATTCACCCCTCCACTTT. It codes for CASRQGVNSPLHF.

Ten or more counts support this clonotype. The V and J genes are TRBV7-2 and TRBJ2-7; D is undetermined. Matching the DNA end better, TRBJ2-5 makes the J call doubtful. Per germline, CDR1 SGHTA and CDR2 FQGNSA. The CDR3 is 12 amino acids. CDR3 in DNA: TGTGCCAGCAGCTTCGACTGGGAGACCCAGTACTTC. Its translation: CASSFDWETQYF.

This rearrangement joins TRBV15 to TRBJ2-7; D gene uncertain. This CDR3 region has 13 residues. V lost 1 base and J lost 2, with 6 bases in between. Germline V gene data show CDR1 as LNHNV and CDR2 as YYDKDF (reference sequence). The CDR3 here is CATSRGAPYEQYF. The CDR3 nucleotides read TGTGCCACCAGCAGAGGAGCCCCCTACGAGCAGTACTTC.

To note about this clonotype: This may come from a read error, since a much larger clone is one base off. V usage is TRBV2 and J usage is TRBJ1-2; 10 bases fit TRBD1. V was clipped by 3 bases and J by 6 bases; unmatched bases: 1. The CDR3 is 13 residues long. CDR1 and CDR2 (germline): SNHLY, FYNNEI. This CDR3 is CASSDGTGDGYTF. CDR3 DNA sequence: TGTGCCAGCAGTGACGGGACAGGGGATGGCTACACCTTC.

This chain joins TRBV6-6 and TRBJ1-1; D is ambiguous. Germline V gives CDR1 MNHNY, CDR2 SVGAGI (reference sequence). With 8 bases removed from V and 4 bases from J, the gap between germline ends came to 11 bases. The CDR3 has 12 amino acids. CDR3 DNA sequence: TGTGCCAGCGGGGAGGGCGGCACTGAAGCTTTCTTT. Its translation: CASGEGGTEAFF.

As for this clonotype: Since a much larger clone is just one base distant, this may be a read error. V is TRBV12-3 or TRBV12-4 and J is TRBJ2-1; D may match TRBD1 or TRBD2 (5 bases each). This CDR3 has 12 amino acids. The DNA of the CDR3 is TGTGCCAGCAGTTCCAGGGTTGGGGAGCAGTTATTC. This codes for CASSSRVGEQLF.

This clonotype was seen more than once but under ten times. The genes are TRBV6-5 and TRBJ2-1, with TRBD2 identical over 8 bases. The ends lost 4 bases at V and 4 bases at J; junction bases unmatched: 6. CDR1 is MNHEY, CDR2 SVGAGI, per germline. The CDR3 runs 15 residues. CDR3 loop: CASSWQLAVYNEQFF. In DNA form, the CDR3 reads TGTGCCAGCAGTTGGCAACTAGCGGTATACAATGAGCAGTTCTTC.

Many counts were recorded for this clonotype. The chain employs TRBV27 and TRBJ2-7; D tentatively reads TRBD1 or TRBD2 (5 bases each). This CDR3 region has 13 residues. Trimming shortened V by 1 base and J by 6 bases, and 10 bases separated the two germline ends. Per germline, CDR1 MNHEY and CDR2 SMNVEV (reference sequence). The CDR3, as DNA: TGTGCCAGCAGTTTATTCGGGACGAGCGAGCAGTACTTC. Its protein is CASSLFGTSEQYF.

The chain combines TRBV4-3 with TRBJ2-3; the D gene could be TRBD1 or TRBD2 (6 bases each). From germline, CDR1 is LGHNA and CDR2 YSLEER. V gave up 0 bases and J gave up 2 bases, with 18 bases separating them. The CDR3 spans 18 residues. The CDR3, as DNA: TGCGCCAGCAGCCAAGATGGCCCCGGGGGACATCTCACAGATACGCAGTATTTT. This encodes CASSQDGPGGHLTDTQYF.

The V call is TRBV24-1, the J call TRBJ2-2; TRBD1 aligns across 12 bases. Germline lookup yields CDR1 KGHDR and CDR2 SFDVKD. J was trimmed by 10 bases and V by 3 bases; bases with no gene match: 8. This CDR3 comprises 16 residues. The CDR3 reads CATSDPSRDRGQELFF. The CDR3, as DNA: TGTGCCACCAGTGATCCGTCCCGGGACAGGGGGCAGGAGCTGTTTTTT.

This chain links TRBV4-3 with TRBJ2-3, with unresolved D. V was cut by 0 bases and J by 8 bases, with 15 bases left in between. The CDR3 covers 15 residues. Germline CDR1 and CDR2: LGHNA and YSLEER. The CDR3 DNA sequence: TGCGCCAGCAGCCAAGACTCGGACGGCAGAGGTACGCAGTATTTT. Residues: CASSQDSDGRGTQYF.

CDR3 residues: CASSPQGYQETQFF. For the CDR3, the DNA is TGTGCCAGCAGCCCACAGGGTTACCAAGAGACCCAGTTCTTC. The rearrangement links TRBV7-9 to TRBJ2-5; a weak D match, TRBD1 (6 bases). The tail of the sequence fits TRBJ2-1 better, so the J call may be wrong. CDR1 is SEHNR and CDR2 is FQNEAQ in the germline V gene (reference sequence). The CDR3 runs 14 residues.

The sample holds a few counts of this clonotype. The chain recombines TRBV6-2 or TRBV6-3 with TRBJ2-7, with TRBD1 matching 7 bases. From germline, CDR1 is MNHEY and CDR2 SVGEGT. V was clipped by 2 bases and J by 1 base; unmatched bases: 5. The CDR3 contains 15 residues. The CDR3 DNA reads as TGTGCCAGCAGTTACACGACAGGGACATCCTACGAGCAGTACTTC. Translated: CASSYTTGTSYEQYF.

The chain employs TRBV18 and TRBJ1-1; TRBD1 matches 7 bases. The CDR3 is made up of 15 amino acids. Germline CDR1 is KGHSH and CDR2 is LQKENI. V was clipped by 3 bases and J by 4 bases; unmatched bases: 8. Written as DNA, the CDR3 is TGTGCCAGCTCACCCGGGACAGCCGTTGGCACTGAAGCTTTCTTT. This sequence encodes CASSPGTAVGTEAFF.

This clonotype was recorded once. The V gene is TRBV7-2, the J gene TRBJ2-2; D uncertain. V shed 1 base and J shed 0 bases, with 12 bases lying between them. Germline V gene lookup returns CDR1 SGHTA and CDR2 FQGNSA. This CDR3 has 17 amino acids. This CDR3 reads CASSLDRQDANTGELFF. The CDR3, as DNA: TGTGCCAGCAGCTTAGATCGGCAGGACGCGAACACCGGGGAGCTGTTTTTT. Based on the CDR3 plus reference TRBV7-2 and TRBJ2-2, the full variable domain is GAGVSQSPSNKVTEKGKDVELRCDPISGHTALYWYRQSLGQGLEFLIYFQGNSAPDKSGLPSDRFSAERTGGSVSTLTIQRTQQEDSAVYLCASSLDRQDANTGELFFGEGSRLTVL.

This clonotype has a handful of counts. The chain carries TRBV7-8 and TRBJ2-2; 7 positions agree with TRBD1. CDR3 length: 17 amino acids. V was clipped by 5 bases and J by 0 bases; unmatched bases: 9. Germline V gene data show CDR1 as SGHVS and CDR2 as FQNEAQ. The CDR3 sequence is CASSGTYRGSNTGELFF. The DNA for the CDR3 is TGTGCCAGCAGCGGCACGTACAGGGGATCGAACACCGGGGAGCTGTTTTTT.

The chain couples TRBV4-1 to TRBJ1-5; maybe TRBD1 (6 bases). The J call may be wrong; the DNA end is better matched by TRBJ2-3. There are 13 residues in the CDR3. CDR1 is MGHRA and CDR2 is YSYEKL in the germline V gene. The CDR3 reads CASSQERGQPQYF. In nucleotides, the CDR3 is TGCGCCAGCAGCCAAGAAAGAGGACAGCCCCAGTATTTT.

Turning to this clonotype: At one end the junction does not follow the germline gene, possibly because of a read error. The chain uses TRBV19 and TRBJ2-3; D is tentatively TRBD1 or TRBD2 (5 bases each). This CDR3 spans 15 amino acids. Germline V CDR1 and CDR2: LNHDA, SQIVND (reference sequence). CDR3 sequence (DNA): TGTGCCGGTAGTGGACGGACACGGGAAACAGATACGCAGTATTTT. It translates to CAGSGRTRETDTQYF.

The chain has TRBV6-6 and TRBJ2-7; D possibly corresponds to TRBD2 (5 bases). Between the trimmed V and J ends, which lost 2 bases and 3 bases, there was a span of 14 bases. Germline V gene data show CDR1 as MNHNY and CDR2 as SVGAGI (reference sequence). The CDR3 runs 15 residues. CDR3 DNA: TGTGCCAGCAGTTACGTTAGAGGGAATCGCTACGAGCAGTACGTC. Translation: CASSYVRGNRYEQYV.

This clonotype has only a few counts. The chain carries TRBV20-1 and TRBJ2-1, with 8 positions matching TRBD1. The end of the DNA fits TRBJ2-7 better, so the J call may be wrong. The CDR3 consists of 15 residues. Germline values: CDR1 DFQATT, CDR2 SNEGSKA (reference sequence). Here the CDR3 reads CSARGQGSSYNEQYF. The CDR3 nucleotides are TGCAGTGCTAGAGGACAGGGGAGCTCCTACAATGAGCAGTACTTC.

In DNA form, the CDR3 reads TGTGCCAGCAGCTCGGGACTAGCGGGGGCCTACGGCAATGAGCAGTACTTC. Translated: CASSSGLAGAYGNEQYF. This sequence joins TRBV7-3 and TRBJ2-7; 14 bases fit TRBD2. With V trimmed by 4 bases and J by 7 bases, 12 bases remained unmatched. This CDR3 is built from 17 residues. Germline lookup yields CDR1 SGHTA and CDR2 FQGTGA.

Of note for this clonotype: Germline and junction disagree at one end, which may indicate a read error. V and J are TRBV20-1 and TRBJ1-3; D remains ambiguous. From germline, CDR1 is DFQATT and CDR2 SNEGSKA (reference sequence). The CDR3 is made up of 14 amino acids. The CDR3 reads CGASSGGTGNTIYF. The CDR3 DNA reads TGCGGTGCTAGTTCGGGAGGAACTGGAAACACCATATATTTT.

The CDR3, as DNA: TGCGCCAGCAGCCATAGGACAGGGAGCTCCTACGAGCAGTACTTC. Protein product: CASSHRTGSSYEQYF. The rearrangement joins TRBV4-3 to TRBJ2-7; TRBD1 matches 8 bases. Germline loops: CDR1 LGHNA, CDR2 YSLEER. After removal of 3 bases from V and 0 bases from J, the junction contained 4 bases not matched to a gene. This CDR3 is built from 15 residues.

This chain uses TRBV5-1 with TRBJ2-7; D is perhaps TRBD2 (5 bases). With 4 bases removed from V and 12 bases from J, the gap between germline ends came to 23 bases. The germline V gene has CDR1 SGHRS and CDR2 YFSETQ. The CDR3 totals 14 residues. The CDR3 sequence: CASSLAGSSQRLYF. In DNA form, the CDR3 reads TGCGCCAGCAGCCTAGCTGGGAGTTCCCAAAGGCTGTACTTC.